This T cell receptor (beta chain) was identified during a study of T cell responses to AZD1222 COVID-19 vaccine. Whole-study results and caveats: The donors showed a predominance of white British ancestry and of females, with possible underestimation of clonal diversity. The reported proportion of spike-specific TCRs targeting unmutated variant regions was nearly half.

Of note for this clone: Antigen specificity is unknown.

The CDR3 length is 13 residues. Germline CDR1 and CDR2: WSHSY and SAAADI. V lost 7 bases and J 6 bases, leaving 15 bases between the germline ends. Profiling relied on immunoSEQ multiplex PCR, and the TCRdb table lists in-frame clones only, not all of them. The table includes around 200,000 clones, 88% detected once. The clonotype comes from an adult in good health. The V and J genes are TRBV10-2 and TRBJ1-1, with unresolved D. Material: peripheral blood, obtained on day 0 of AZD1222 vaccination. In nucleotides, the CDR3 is TGCGCCAGCAACCAATTTGACGATCCTGAAGCTTTCTTT. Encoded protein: CASNQFDDPEAFF.